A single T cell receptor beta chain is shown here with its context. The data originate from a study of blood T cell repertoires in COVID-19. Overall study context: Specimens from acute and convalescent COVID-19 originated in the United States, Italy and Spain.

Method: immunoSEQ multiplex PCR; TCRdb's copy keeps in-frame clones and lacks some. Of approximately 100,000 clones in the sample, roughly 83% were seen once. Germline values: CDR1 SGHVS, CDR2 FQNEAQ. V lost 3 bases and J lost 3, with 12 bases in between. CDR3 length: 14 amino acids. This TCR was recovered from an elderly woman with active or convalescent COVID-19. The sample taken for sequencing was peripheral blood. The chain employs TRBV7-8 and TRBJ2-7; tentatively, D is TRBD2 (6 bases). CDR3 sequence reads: CASSFGGTIYEQYF. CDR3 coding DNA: TGTGCCAGCAGCTTCGGGGGAACTATCTACGAGCAGTACTTC.